A selection of T cell receptor beta chains follows, all from one sample in a study of radiotherapy plus CTLA-4 blockade in lung cancer. Sequencing was performed with immunoSEQ multiplex PCR; in TCRdb, only in-frame clones are kept and a portion is missing. The sample lists about 15,000 clones, 72% seen once, with 40% to 65% in the top ten. The source material was peripheral blood, sampled from a patient treated with radiotherapy plus ipilimumab. These TCRs come from a human donor with non-small cell lung cancer whose response to radiotherapy plus ipilimumab could not be evaluated. Both conserved end residues are part of each CDR3. The order of the fields is V gene, clone size, J gene, D gene, CDR3 DNA, CDR3 protein. D genes are given only for firm matches. For some rows the clone size is stated as once, few or many, or as a class when expanded; others skip it.

V gene: TRBV2
clone size: .
J gene: TRBJ1-1
D gene: .
CDR3 DNA: TGTGCCAGCAGTCTACAGGCGAACACTGAAGCTTTCTTT
CDR3 protein: CASSLQANTEAFF

V gene: TRBV6-1
clone size: .
J gene: TRBJ1-4
D gene: .
CDR3 DNA: TGTGCCAGCAGTGAGGCTAGCCAACCCAATGAAAAACTGTTTTTT
CDR3 protein: CASSEASQPNEKLFF

V gene: TRBV4-1
clone size: .
J gene: TRBJ1-6
D gene: .
CDR3 DNA: TGCGCCAGCAGCCAAAATCAGGAAAATTCACCCCTCCACTTT
CDR3 protein: CASSQNQENSPLHF

V gene: TRBV5-6
clone size: .
J gene: TRBJ2-3
D gene: TRBD1
CDR3 DNA: TGTGCCAGCAGCTCCGGACCCGGGACAGGGACAGATACGCAGTATTTT
CDR3 protein: CASSSGPGTGTDTQYF

V gene: TRBV6-1
clone size: .
J gene: TRBJ1-2
D gene: TRBD1
CDR3 DNA: TGTGCCACCCGCGGGACAGACTATGGCTACACCTTC
CDR3 protein: CATRGTDYGYTF

V gene: TRBV2
clone size: few
J gene: TRBJ1-2
D gene: .
CDR3 DNA: TGTGCCAGCAGTAAAGGCGGGAGGGCGTTAAACTATGGCTACACCTTC
CDR3 protein: CASSKGGRALNYGYTF

V gene: TRBV7-9
clone size: .
J gene: TRBJ2-1
D gene: .
CDR3 DNA: TGTGCCAGCAGCCCTCATCTCCTAGCGCTAACTCAGAATGAGCAGTTCTTC
CDR3 protein: CASSPHLLALTQNEQFF

V gene: TRBV27
clone size: .
J gene: TRBJ2-3
D gene: TRBD1
CDR3 DNA: TGTGCCAGCAGAAAACCCGGGACAGGGGGTACAGATACGCAGTATTTT
CDR3 protein: CASRKPGTGGTDTQYF

V gene: TRBV2
clone size: .
J gene: TRBJ1-2
D gene: .
CDR3 DNA: TGTGCCAGCAGTGAATCGGAGGGGAACTATGGCTACACCTTC
CDR3 protein: CASSESEGNYGYTF

V gene: TRBV12-5
clone size: .
J gene: TRBJ1-4
D gene: .
CDR3 DNA: TGTGCTAGTGGTCCCCGCGAGGGCTTTAATGAAAAACTGTTTTTT
CDR3 protein: CASGPREGFNEKLFF